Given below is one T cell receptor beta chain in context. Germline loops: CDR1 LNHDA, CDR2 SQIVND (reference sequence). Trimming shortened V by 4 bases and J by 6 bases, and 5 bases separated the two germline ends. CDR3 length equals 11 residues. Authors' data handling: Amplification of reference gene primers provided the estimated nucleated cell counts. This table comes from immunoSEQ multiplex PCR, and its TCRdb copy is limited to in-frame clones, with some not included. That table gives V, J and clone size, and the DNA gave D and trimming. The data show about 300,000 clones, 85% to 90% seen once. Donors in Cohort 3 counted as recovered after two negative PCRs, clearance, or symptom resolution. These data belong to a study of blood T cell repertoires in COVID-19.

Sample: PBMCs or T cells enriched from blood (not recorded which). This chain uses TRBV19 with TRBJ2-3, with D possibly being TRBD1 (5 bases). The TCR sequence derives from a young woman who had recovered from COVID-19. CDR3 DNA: TGTGCCAGTAGTACAGGGGATACGCAGTATTTT. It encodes CASSTGDTQYF. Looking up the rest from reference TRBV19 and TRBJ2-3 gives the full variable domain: DGGITQSPKYLFRKEGQNVTLSCEQNLNHDAMYWYRQDPGQGLRLIYYSQIVNDFQKGDIAEGYSVSREKKESFPLTVTSAQKNPTAFYLCASSTGDTQYFGPGTRLTVL.